The T cell receptor beta chain described here comes from a study of T cells after yellow fever vaccination. Across the study: Where fractions had low cell numbers, libraries were prepared from them with the SMART-Seq v4 Ultra Low Input RNA kit.

This clonotype appeared a few times. Its antigen is still unknown. As TCR cDNA was made by 5'RACE template switching, a universal primer site and UMIs were added. TCRdb used MiXCR to reprocess the 5' RACE reads, holding one entry per CDR3 protein. The sample holds some 240,000 distinct CDR3 sequences, 3.6% seen once. The V gene's germline CDR1 is MGHRA and CDR2 YSYEKL. Trimming took 5 bases from V and 2 from J; bases not matched to a gene: 9. The CDR3 covers 17 residues. Overall study results and limits: Reappearance after the booster was seen for most primary-vaccination clones, at 95% to 97% CD4 and roughly 90% CD8. A minor fraction of clonotypes spanned both CD4 and CD8 compartments.

This sequence originates from a man younger than 35 who received the YFV17D yellow fever vaccine. This chain uses TRBV4-1 with TRBJ1-3, with 10 positions matching TRBD1. The specimen comprised PBMCs, sampled 15 days after the yellow fever booster vaccination. CDR3 in DNA: TGCGCCAGCAGCTTCCGGGACAGGGGTCTCACTGGAAACACCATATATTTT. It is translated as CASSFRDRGLTGNTIYF.